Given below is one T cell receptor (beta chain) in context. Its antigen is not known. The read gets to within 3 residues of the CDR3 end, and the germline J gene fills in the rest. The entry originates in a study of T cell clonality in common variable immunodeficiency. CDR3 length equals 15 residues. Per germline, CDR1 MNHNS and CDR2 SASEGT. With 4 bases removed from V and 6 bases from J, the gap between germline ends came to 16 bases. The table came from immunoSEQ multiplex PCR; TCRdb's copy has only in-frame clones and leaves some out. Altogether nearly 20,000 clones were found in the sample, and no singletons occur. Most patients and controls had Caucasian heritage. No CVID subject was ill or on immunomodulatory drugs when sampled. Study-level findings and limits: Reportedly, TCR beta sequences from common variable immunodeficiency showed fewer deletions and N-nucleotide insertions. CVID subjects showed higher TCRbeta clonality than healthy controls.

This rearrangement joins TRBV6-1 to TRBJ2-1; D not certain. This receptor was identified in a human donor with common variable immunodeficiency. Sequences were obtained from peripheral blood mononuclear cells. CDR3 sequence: CASSAVAEVINEQFF. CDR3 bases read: TGTGCCAGCAGTGCAGTGGCAGAGGTCATCAATGAG.